The 2 T cell receptor beta chains presented below share a single source sample, sequenced in a study of T cells in Graves' hyperthyroidism and ophthalmopathy. Amplification targeted TCR beta CDR3 regions from RNA transcripts. The HTBI set primed first-round TCR CDR3 RT-PCR. TCRdb re-called the multiplex PCR reads with MiXCR, one entry per CDR3 protein. The sample includes about 500,000 distinct CDR3 sequences, more than 15% of them seen just once. The source material was blood. These receptors all stem from a woman under 30 with Graves' ophthalmopathy.

This clonotype has just a few counts. This chain links TRBV28 with TRBJ1-6, with TRBD1 matching 7 bases. The junction had 7 bases not matched to a gene; V was cut back by 5 bases and J by 0 bases. Germline CDR1 MDHEN, CDR2 SYDVKM. The CDR3 loop spans 17 amino acids. CDR3 protein: CASSELDRSSYNSPLHF. CDR3 in DNA: TGTGCCAGCAGTGAGCTGGACAGGAGCTCCTATAATTCACCCCTCCACTTT.

This clonotype was detected ten times or more. V and J are TRBV7-6 and TRBJ2-3; D is uncertain. This CDR3 spans 15 amino acids. With 0 bases removed from V and 7 bases from J, the gap between germline ends came to 14 bases. The V gene's germline CDR1 is SGHVS and CDR2 FNYEAQ. CDR3 DNA: TGTGCCAGCAGCTTAGCCCCAGACTCGCCCTATACGCAGTATTTT. Translation: CASSLAPDSPYTQYF.